These 23 T cell receptor beta chains came from one sample sequenced in a study of human T cells and chemical hapten exposure. Described time point: pre-sensitization, week 0. The treatment is: therapeutic diphenylcyclopropenone sensitization with weekly scalp DPC. One entry per CDR3 protein results from TCRdb running MiXCR on the RACE reads. The table records 150,000 to 200,000 distinct CDR3 sequences, around 30% of them present only once. This specimen was whole blood, taken in connection with sensitization to the hapten diphenylcyclopropenone (DPC). The receptors come from a woman aged 25 to 39 with alopecia areata. Some clones in this sample may be carry-over from other donors' samples.

This chain joins TRBV28 and TRBJ1-2; no definite D call. This CDR3 comprises 12 residues. V lost 5 bases to trimming and J lost 5 bases, with 9 bases between them. Germline V gene sequence: CDR1 MDHEN, CDR2 SYDVKM. CDR3 residues: CASSTSEYGYTF. The DNA for the CDR3 is TGTGCCAGCAGTACTAGTGAATATGGCTACACCTTC.

The chain has TRBV7-9 and TRBJ1-6, with D perhaps TRBD1 (6 bases). Germline CDR1 is SEHNR and CDR2 is FQNEAQ (reference sequence). Trimming removed 5 bases from V and 8 bases from J, with 13 bases in between. The CDR3 length is 14 residues. The CDR3 spells CASSPQGWDSPLHF. The CDR3 bases are TGTGCCAGCAGCCCGCAGGGGTGGGATTCACCCCTCCACTTT.

There are a few counts of this clonotype. The chain combines TRBV12-3 or TRBV12-4 with TRBJ2-3; 9 nucleotides line up with TRBD2. V lost 7 bases and J lost 7; bases outside the gene matches: 6. The CDR3 contains 13 residues. The CDR3: CASTSGVAYTQYF. CDR3 nucleotides: TGTGCCAGCACTAGCGGGGTTGCATATACGCAGTATTTT.

In its sample, this clonotype was seen a few times. This sequence joins TRBV9 and TRBJ2-3; TRBD2 might be the D (6 bases). The CDR3 has 15 residues. The germline V and J ends were trimmed by 1 base and 3 bases, with 12 bases remaining between them. In germline, CDR1 is SGDLS, CDR2 YYNGEE. CDR3 bases: TGTGCCAGCAGCGTATCCAGCGGGTTTACAGATACGCAGTATTTT. It yields the protein CASSVSSGFTDTQYF. Combining the CDR3 with reference TRBV9 and TRBJ2-3 gives the whole variable domain DSGVTQTPKHLITATGQRVTLRCSPRSGDLSVYWYQQSLDQGLQFLIQYYNGEERAKGNILERFSAQQFPDLHSELNLSSLELGDSALYFCASSVSSGFTDTQYFGPGTRLTVL.

The sample holds a few counts of this clonotype. This rearrangement joins TRBV28 to TRBJ1-4; D possibly corresponds to TRBD1 (6 bases). Trimming shortened V by 7 bases and J by 1 base, and 10 bases separated the two germline ends. Per germline, CDR1 MDHEN and CDR2 SYDVKM. CDR3 size: 14 residues. The CDR3 protein is CASTEGVTNEKLFF. For the CDR3, the DNA is TGTGCCAGCACCGAGGGGGTAACTAATGAAAAACTGTTTTTT.

This clonotype was observed a handful of times. J is TRBJ2-1 and V is TRBV4-1, with TRBD2 matching over 8 bases. V was pared by 4 bases and J by 0 bases, with 8 bases of the junction left unmatched. The CDR3 is made up of 17 amino acids. From germline, CDR1 is MGHRA and CDR2 YSYEKL. CDR3 amino acids: CASSLSGSGSSYNEQFF. CDR3 nucleotide sequence: TGCGCCAGCAGCCTATCGGGCAGCGGGAGCTCCTACAATGAGCAGTTCTTC.

The V call is TRBV25-1, the J call TRBJ2-7; 10 bases align to TRBD1. V shed 3 bases, J shed 6 bases, and the junction held 8 bases outside the gene matches. CDR3 length: 15 amino acids. Germline V gene lookup returns CDR1 MGHDK and CDR2 SYGVNS. The chain's CDR3 is CASSDAGTGEGEQYF. The CDR3 nucleotides are TGTGCCAGCAGTGACGCGGGGACAGGGGAGGGCGAGCAGTACTTC.

The V gene is TRBV6-1, the J gene TRBJ2-7; weak D call: TRBD2 (6 bases). The ends were cut back, 4 bases at V and 2 bases at J, with 15 bases in the middle. The germline gives CDR1 MNHNS, CDR2 SASEGT. The CDR3 spans 15 residues. CDR3 sequence: CASSATTGVPYEQYF. The CDR3 coding sequence is TGTGCCAGCAGTGCCACCACGGGGGTACCCTACGAGCAGTACTTC.

Only a few counts were recorded for this clonotype. V gene TRBV7-2 combines with J gene TRBJ2-1, with TRBD2 identical over 12 bases. Losses at the gene ends were 5 bases for V and 8 bases for J; bases not matched to a gene: 7. This CDR3 region has 15 residues. CDR1 is SGHTA, CDR2 FQGNSA, per germline. Written as DNA, the CDR3 is TGTGCCAGCAGCCGCCCTAGCGGGGGGGCCGATGAGCAGTTCTTC. As protein: CASSRPSGGADEQFF.

This sequence joins TRBV28 and TRBJ1-5; weak D call: TRBD1 (5 bases). The CDR3 is made up of 14 amino acids. V lost 7 bases and J lost 6, with 16 bases in between. In germline, CDR1 is MDHEN, CDR2 SYDVKM. The CDR3 loop is CASTISRVAQPQHF. The CDR3 DNA follows: TGTGCCAGCACCATCTCCAGGGTCGCTCAGCCCCAGCATTTT.

This sequence joins TRBV29-1 and TRBJ1-5; D uncertain. Germline values: CDR1 SQVTM, CDR2 ANQGSEA. The CDR3 totals 12 residues. The V and J ends lost 0 bases and 6 bases respectively, with 6 bases between them. The DNA for the CDR3 is TGCAGCGTTGAAGATCCAGGTCAGCCCCAGCATTTT. Amino acids: CSVEDPGQPQHF.

Note on this clonotype: At one end, the junction sequence differs from germline, possibly due to a read error. This chain connects TRBV3-1 to TRBJ1-2; the match to TRBD1 covers 7 bases. This CDR3 is 14 amino acids long. Looked up from germline, CDR1 is LGHDT and CDR2 is YNNKEL (reference sequence). CDR3 sequence: CASSQDHLGRGAFF. CDR3 nucleotide sequence: TGTGCCAGCAGCCAAGATCACCTAGGCAGGGGGGCGTTCTTC. Supplemented by reference TRBV3-1 and TRBJ1-2, the full variable domain reads DTAVSQTPKYLVTQMGNDKSIKCEQNLGHDTMYWYKQDSKKFLKIMFSYNNKELIINETVPNRFSPKSPDKAHLNLHINSLELGDSAVYFCASSQDHLGRGAFFGSGTRLTVV.

In its sample, this clonotype was seen a few times. V gene TRBV20-1 combines with J gene TRBJ1-1; the match to TRBD1 covers 7 bases. V gave up 5 bases and J gave up 1 base; unmatched junction bases: 4. Germline V lookup: CDR1 DFQATT, CDR2 SNEGSKA (reference sequence). The CDR3 sequence is 13 residues long. The CDR3 nucleotides are TGCAGTGCTCCTAGACAGGGGAACACTGAAGCTTTCTTT. Translating it yields CSAPRQGNTEAFF.

The chain recombines TRBV5-1 with TRBJ2-3; D unresolved. The CDR3 length is 15 residues. Between the trimmed V and J ends, which lost 0 bases and 0 bases, there was a span of 8 bases. The V gene's germline CDR1 is SGHRS and CDR2 YFSETQ. CDR3 bases: TGCGCCAGCAGCTTGGCCGCAGTCAGCACAGATACGCAGTATTTT. Its translation is CASSLAAVSTDTQYF.

The gene calls are TRBV2 and TRBJ2-5; D unclear. CDR1 and CDR2 (germline): SNHLY, FYNNEI. Trimming shortened V by 8 bases and J by 0 bases, and 10 bases separated the two germline ends. The CDR3 is made up of 13 amino acids. CDR3 in amino acids: CASGVLYQETQYF. In DNA, the CDR3 is TGTGCCAGCGGCGTTTTGTACCAAGAGACCCAGTACTTC.

This chain links TRBV7-9 with TRBJ2-2, with TRBD2 matching 10 bases. Germline V CDR1 and CDR2: SEHNR, FQNEAQ (reference sequence). The ends lost 0 bases at V and 0 bases at J; junction bases unmatched: 1. CDR3 length: 17 residues. The CDR3 DNA is TGTGCCAGCAGCTTAGCGCTAGCGGGAGCGAACACCGGGGAGCTGTTTTTT. Translation gives CASSLALAGANTGELFF.

For the CDR3, the DNA is TGTGCCACGGGGGACAGCAGGACAGATACGCAGTATTTT. Its protein product is CATGDSRTDTQYF. The chain couples TRBV15 to TRBJ2-3; 7 nucleotides agree with TRBD1. CDR1 LNHNV and CDR2 YYDKDF come from the germline V gene (reference sequence). The J segment lost 3 bases and the V segment lost 9 bases, leaving 6 bases of the junction unmatched. The CDR3 has 13 amino acids.

The table lists this clonotype with a few counts. The rearrangement uses TRBV19 and TRBJ1-5; the D is unclear. The CDR3 has 15 residues. Trimming removed 6 bases from V and 0 bases from J, with 12 bases in between. Germline CDR1 LNHDA, CDR2 SQIVND (reference sequence). The chain's CDR3 is CASSYSVNSNQPQHF. For the CDR3, the DNA is TGTGCCAGTAGCTACAGCGTCAATAGCAATCAGCCCCAGCATTTT.

The rearrangement joins TRBV28 to TRBJ2-7; D is unclear. V lost 3 bases and J lost 2, with 14 bases in between. The CDR3 covers 15 residues. Germline assignment: CDR1 MDHEN and CDR2 SYDVKM. The CDR3 here is CASSFPLGITYEQYF. The CDR3 DNA follows: TGTGCCAGCAGTTTCCCCCTGGGTATCACCTACGAGCAGTACTTC.

The V and J genes are TRBV28 and TRBJ2-7, with 13 bases matching TRBD2. The V gene's germline CDR1 is MDHEN and CDR2 SYDVKM. J was trimmed by 2 bases and V by 8 bases; bases with no gene match: 9. The CDR3 totals 16 residues. The chain's CDR3 is CASGPPGTSGTYEQYF. CDR3 coding DNA: TGTGCCAGCGGACCACCCGGGACTAGCGGGACCTACGAGCAGTACTTC.

The chain is built from TRBV28 and TRBJ2-3; TRBD2 matches at 8 bases. The CDR3 totals 17 residues. CDR1 MDHEN and CDR2 SYDVKM come from the germline V gene. V was clipped by 9 bases and J by 1 base; unmatched bases: 15. The CDR3 DNA is TGTGCCAGTACAGATCTGGTCGGGCGGGGGGGCACAGATACGCAGTATTTT. It translates to CASTDLVGRGGTDTQYF. Filled out from reference TRBV28 and TRBJ2-3, the complete variable domain reads DVKVTQSSRYLVKRTGEKVFLECVQDMDHENMFWYRQDPGLGLRLIYFSYDVKMKEKGDIPEGYSVSREKKERFSLILESASTNQTSMYLCASTDLVGRGGTDTQYFGPGTRLTVL.

This CDR3 is CASSGGYQETQYF. The CDR3 nucleotides read TGTGCCAGCTCCGGGGGCTACCAAGAGACCCAGTACTTC. The gene calls are TRBV18 and TRBJ2-5; either TRBD1 or TRBD2 may fit D (6 bases each). The germline CDR1 and CDR2 sequences are KGHSH and LQKENI. Trimming removed 6 bases at V and 0 bases at J, with 8 bases between. This CDR3 region has 13 residues.

The genes are TRBV5-1 and TRBJ1-4; 8 bases match TRBD1. The trim removed 4 bases at V and 5 bases at J, leaving 7 bases unmatched. Germline-derived CDR1 and CDR2 are SGHRS and YFSETQ. The CDR3 spans 15 residues. The chain's CDR3 is CASSRNRGSNEKLFF. The CDR3 DNA is TGCGCCAGCAGCCGGAACAGGGGGTCAAATGAAAAACTGTTTTTT.